These 25 T cell receptor beta chains share one sample of origin, sequenced in a study of T cell responses to AZD1222 COVID-19 vaccine. The protocol was immunoSEQ multiplex PCR, while the TCRdb copy is restricted to in-frame clones and leaves out a portion. The profile covers about 130,000 clones, with over 85% appearing a single time and 1.9% taken by the ten largest. The source material was peripheral blood, sampled on day 0 of AZD1222 vaccination. These receptor sequences come from an adult in good health.

This rearrangement joins TRBV12-3 or TRBV12-4 to TRBJ2-7, with D possibly TRBD2 on 6 matching bases. This CDR3 has 13 amino acids. V lost 8 bases, J lost 6 bases, and 17 bases lay in between. The CDR3: CASFGDFGGEQYF. The DNA for the CDR3 is TGTGCCAGCTTCGGGGACTTTGGGGGCGAGCAGTACTTC.

This chain joins TRBV2 and TRBJ1-3; TRBD1 agrees at 12 bases. With V trimmed by 7 bases and J by 3 bases, 7 bases remained unmatched. The CDR3 is 16 amino acids. Germline CDR1 SNHLY, CDR2 FYNNEI. In DNA, the CDR3 is TGTGCCAGCACGCGGGGACAGGGGGCGAGTGGAAACACCATATATTTT. Encoded protein: CASTRGQGASGNTIYF.

For the CDR3, the DNA is TGTGCCAGCAGCCGAGGGCTAGCGCCTAGCACAGATACGCAGTATTTT. Translating it yields CASSRGLAPSTDTQYF. The V and J genes are TRBV5-6 and TRBJ2-3; tentatively, D is TRBD2 (6 bases). This CDR3 contains 16 residues. Germline values: CDR1 SGHDT, CDR2 YYEEEE. V lost 4 bases to trimming and J lost 0 bases, with 15 bases between them.

In its sample, this clone was seen a few times. This rearrangement joins TRBV7-2 to TRBJ2-1, with 13 bases matching TRBD2. The CDR3 is 17 amino acids. V shed 4 bases and J 6 bases; nucleotides not matched to a gene: 9. Per germline, CDR1 SGHTA and CDR2 FQGNSA. The CDR3 is CASSSYPGLAGVNEQFF. Written as DNA, the CDR3 is TGTGCCAGCAGCTCATATCCCGGACTAGCGGGAGTCAATGAGCAGTTCTTC. The full variable domain, with the rest looked up from reference TRBV7-2 and TRBJ2-1, is GAGVSQSPSNKVTEKGKDVELRCDPISGHTALYWYRQSLGQGLEFLIYFQGNSAPDKSGLPSDRFSAERTGGSVSTLTIQRTQQEDSAVYLCASSSYPGLAGVNEQFFGPGTRLTVL.

The chain has TRBV10-3 and TRBJ1-5, with 7 bases identical to TRBD1. V was clipped by 3 bases and J by 6 bases; unmatched bases: 5. Per germline, CDR1 ENHRY and CDR2 SYGVKD. The CDR3 is 14 amino acids. The DNA of the CDR3 is TGTGCCATCAGTGATGGTCAGGGGGTTCAGCCCCAGCATTTT. Translation gives CAISDGQGVQPQHF.

This clone was seen a single time. The chain employs TRBV11-2 and TRBJ2-7; D may be TRBD2 (5 bases). V gave up 5 bases and J gave up 5 bases, with 16 bases separating them. CDR1 SGHAT and CDR2 FQNNGV come from the germline V gene. This CDR3 is 14 amino acids long. The CDR3 here is CASSLSLAGDEQYF. The CDR3 coding sequence is TGTGCCAGCAGCCTCTCTTTGGCGGGCGACGAGCAGTACTTC.

V gene TRBV30 combines with J gene TRBJ1-2, with TRBD1 matching over 9 bases. This CDR3 spans 13 amino acids. V dropped 2 bases and J dropped 3; count of bases not matched to a gene: 1. Per germline, CDR1 GTSNPN and CDR2 SVGIG (reference sequence). The CDR3 DNA sequence: TGTGCCTGGAGTCGGACAGGGGACTATGGCTACACCTTC. Protein sequence: CAWSRTGDYGYTF.

The chain couples TRBV28 to TRBJ1-4; D might be TRBD1 (5 bases). CDR1 is MDHEN, CDR2 SYDVKM, per germline. The CDR3 extends over 16 amino acids. The germline V and J ends were trimmed by 5 bases and 0 bases, with 13 bases remaining between them. DNA for the CDR3: TGTGCCAGCAGTCTTGCGCAGACAGCAACTAATGAAAAACTGTTTTTT. Translating gives CASSLAQTATNEKLFF. The variable domain in full, completed from reference TRBV28 and TRBJ1-4, reads DVKVTQSSRYLVKRTGEKVFLECVQDMDHENMFWYRQDPGLGLRLIYFSYDVKMKEKGDIPEGYSVSREKKERFSLILESASTNQTSMYLCASSLAQTATNEKLFFGSGTQLSVL.

The chain links TRBV5-4 to TRBJ2-7, with a weak D call TRBD1 (5 bases). CDR3 length: 14 amino acids. V was cut by 2 bases and J by 2 bases, with 11 bases left in between. CDR1 SGHNT and CDR2 YYREEE come from the germline V gene (reference sequence). The CDR3 region is CASSLPGNAYEQYF. The CDR3 DNA follows: TGTGCCAGCAGCTTACCAGGGAACGCCTACGAGCAGTACTTC. Using reference TRBV5-4 and TRBJ2-7 for the parts outside the CDR3, the full variable domain is ETGVTQSPTHLIKTRGQQVTLRCSSQSGHNTVSWYQQALGQGPQFIFQYYREEENGRGNFPPRFSGLQFPNYSSELNVNALELDDSALYLCASSLPGNAYEQYFGPGTRLTVT.

This chain links TRBV7-9 with TRBJ1-3; maybe TRBD1 (5 bases). The germline gives CDR1 SEHNR, CDR2 FQNEAQ (reference sequence). The CDR3 is 18 amino acids. V shed 6 bases and J shed 3 bases, with 24 bases lying between them. In DNA form, the CDR3 reads TGTGCCAGCAGTTACGGCGGGGCAGAGGCCTTTATTGGAAACACCATATATTTT. Translated: CASSYGGAEAFIGNTIYF.

This clone was seen a handful of times. The rearrangement uses TRBV4-1 and TRBJ2-5; D tentatively fits TRBD1 or TRBD2 (7 bases each). The length of the CDR3 is 16 residues. Germline assignment: CDR1 MGHRA and CDR2 YSYEKL. V gave up 4 bases and J gave up 0 bases, with 15 bases separating them. CDR3 coding DNA: TGCGCCAGCAGCCCTCAGGGGGGGCCAGACCAAGAGACCCAGTACTTC. It codes for CASSPQGGPDQETQYF.

This chain links TRBV7-9 with TRBJ2-7; either TRBD1 or TRBD2 may supply D (5 bases each). Germline V gives CDR1 SEHNR, CDR2 FQNEAQ (reference sequence). Trimming left V 8 bases short and J 0 bases short, with 17 bases between. The CDR3 covers 15 residues. DNA for the CDR3: TGTGCCAGCGCCGGGAAGGGACGGGACTCCTACGAGCAGTACTTC. It encodes CASAGKGRDSYEQYF.

This chain uses TRBV19 with TRBJ2-7; D may match TRBD1 or TRBD2 (6 bases each). The V end lost 3 bases, the J end lost 2 bases, and 14 bases lay between the germline ends. The CDR3 is made up of 15 amino acids. Germline values: CDR1 LNHDA, CDR2 SQIVND (reference sequence). CDR3 DNA sequence: TGTGCCAGTAGTATGAGGGGGACTCCGGCCTACGAGCAGTACTTC. Translated: CASSMRGTPAYEQYF.

The chain joins TRBV19 to TRBJ1-1; 8 nucleotides line up with TRBD1. This CDR3 is 14 amino acids long. V shed 4 bases and J 1 base; nucleotides not matched to a gene: 2. The germline CDR1 and CDR2 sequences are LNHDA and SQIVND (reference sequence). The CDR3 sequence: CASSRTGWNTEAFF. The CDR3, as DNA: TGTGCCAGTAGTAGGACAGGGTGGAACACTGAAGCTTTCTTT. Together with reference TRBV19 and TRBJ1-1, the CDR3 gives the full variable domain: DGGITQSPKYLFRKEGQNVTLSCEQNLNHDAMYWYRQDPGQGLRLIYYSQIVNDFQKGDIAEGYSVSREKKESFPLTVTSAQKNPTAFYLCASSRTGWNTEAFFGQGTRLTVV.

The rearrangement links TRBV28 to TRBJ1-1; 10 nucleotides align to TRBD1. The germline gives CDR1 MDHEN, CDR2 SYDVKM. This CDR3 has 16 residues. J gave up 0 bases and V 8 bases, and 9 bases lay outside the gene matches. This CDR3 is CASRPGQGILNTEAFF. The CDR3 nucleotides are TGTGCCAGCCGTCCGGGACAGGGGATATTGAACACTGAAGCTTTCTTT.

The count of this clone is one. The genes are TRBV28 and TRBJ1-2, with 10 bases matching TRBD1. With 3 bases clipped from V and 4 bases from J, the junction kept 8 bases outside the gene matches. The CDR3 loop spans 16 amino acids. Germline V gene data show CDR1 as MDHEN and CDR2 as SYDVKM. CDR3 region: CASSLVATGGGYGYTF. The CDR3 DNA sequence: TGTGCCAGCAGTTTGGTTGCGACAGGGGGCGGCTATGGCTACACCTTC.

This chain links TRBV11-1 with TRBJ1-1, with D tentatively TRBD1 (6 bases). This CDR3 contains 15 residues. V lost 9 bases, J lost 4 bases, and 21 bases lay in between. Germline V gives CDR1 SGHAT, CDR2 FQDESV (reference sequence). CDR3 in DNA: TGTGCCAGTGCCGTCTCCGGGGGCGCGGGCACTGAAGCTTTCTTT. Translation: CASAVSGGAGTEAFF.

The chain couples TRBV19 to TRBJ1-2; 7 bases agree with TRBD1. The CDR3 is made up of 13 amino acids. V lost 7 bases, J lost 5 bases, and 7 bases stayed unmatched. In germline, CDR1 is LNHDA, CDR2 SQIVND (reference sequence). The chain's CDR3 is CASKDRELYGYTF. In DNA, the CDR3 is TGTGCCAGTAAAGACAGGGAGCTATATGGCTACACCTTC.

A remark on this clone: Other DNA sequences from this sample encode an identical CDR3 as well. The chain is built from TRBV5-4 and TRBJ2-5; no clear D. The CDR3 length is 12 residues. Per germline, CDR1 SGHNT and CDR2 YYREEE (reference sequence). Trimming cost V 0 bases and J 2 bases, with 2 bases left between them. The CDR3 DNA follows: TGTGCCAGCAGCTTGGCACAAGAGACCCAGTACTTC. Amino acids: CASSLAQETQYF.

The rearrangement uses TRBV15 and TRBJ1-5, with 7 bases matching TRBD1. In germline, CDR1 is LNHNV, CDR2 YYDKDF (reference sequence). The trim removed 0 bases at V and 0 bases at J, leaving 2 bases unmatched. This CDR3 region has 16 residues. This CDR3 reads CATSRETGYSNQPQHF. CDR3 bases: TGTGCCACCAGCAGAGAGACAGGGTATAGCAATCAGCCCCAGCATTTT.

This clone was counted a single time. V usage is TRBV4-3 and J usage is TRBJ1-6; a weak D match, TRBD1 (5 bases). The CDR3 contains 18 residues. V lost 0 bases and J lost 6, with 18 bases in between. The germline CDR1 and CDR2 sequences are LGHNA and YSLEER. The CDR3 region is CASSQDRHVGVLNSPLHF. The CDR3 DNA sequence: TGCGCCAGCAGCCAAGACCGCCACGTGGGGGTCCTTAATTCACCCCTCCACTTT.

This clone was recorded only once. The chain is built from TRBV7-9 and TRBJ1-3; D gene unclear. The germline CDR1 and CDR2 sequences are SEHNR and FQNEAQ (reference sequence). V was shortened by 1 base and J by 0 bases, with 7 bases between the two germline ends. The CDR3 length is 15 residues. This CDR3 is CASSLDAISGNTIYF. The CDR3 DNA reads TGTGCCAGCAGCTTAGACGCGATCTCTGGAAACACCATATATTTT.

This clone was seen just once. V gene TRBV19 combines with J gene TRBJ2-3; D unclear. The V gene lost 11 bases and the J gene lost 2 bases, with 14 bases spanning the gap. The germline gives CDR1 LNHDA, CDR2 SQIVND (reference sequence). The CDR3 has 13 amino acids. CDR3 sequence (DNA): TGTGCCCCCGGGCTAGGCCACACAGATACGCAGTATTTT. Encoded protein: CAPGLGHTDTQYF.

The chain employs TRBV27 and TRBJ1-1; 9 bases map to TRBD1. Germline V lookup: CDR1 MNHEY, CDR2 SMNVEV (reference sequence). The length of the CDR3 is 17 residues. The V gene end was trimmed by 5 bases and the J gene end by 3 bases; junction bases not matched to a gene: 13. The chain's CDR3 is CASSLTQGASQDTEAFF. CDR3 nucleotides: TGTGCCAGCAGTCTCACACAGGGGGCGAGTCAGGACACTGAAGCTTTCTTT.

The CDR3 loop reads CASSLSGGGDGYTF. For the CDR3, the DNA is TGTGCCAGCAGCTTATCCGGTGGGGGAGATGGCTACACCTTC. This chain joins TRBV7-6 and TRBJ1-2, with a possible D match to TRBD1 (5 bases). V was pared by 2 bases and J by 6 bases, with 13 bases between. Germline CDR1 is SGHVS and CDR2 is FNYEAQ. The CDR3 runs 14 residues.